This TCR beta chain was identified during a study of blood T cell repertoires in COVID-19 (dated by TCRdb to 2020 to 2021). For the study in its entirety: Collaborator samples came from the United States, Italy and Spain and covered acute and convalescent phases of COVID-19. The prospective study material was composed of cDNA or gDNA derived from T cells, B-cell-depleted T cells, or PBMCs. Deeply sampled blood TCRbeta repertoires from subjects exposed to, actively infected with, or recovered from COVID-19 were included in the dataset. The repertoires were made available in a free public database intended to serve as a resource for research on the immune response to SARS-CoV-2. The samples were drawn from the first 160 participants of the ongoing ImmuneRACE study and from over 950 subjects provided by 6 global collaborators. A de-identified subject ID, COVID-19 status, age in years and sex were almost always included in the sample metadata. HLA class I and class II types, where available, came from metadata supplied by the sample provider rather than from assay-based typing. The paper as a whole reports these results and caveats: The amount of clinical and demographic metadata varied by source and participant and was provided uncurated.

Collaborating institutions collected whole blood in K2EDTA tubes following their own protocols. Collaborator samples were shipped for TCRbeta analysis as frozen whole blood, isolated PBMCs, or DNA extracted from either sample type. The CDR3 starts with the cysteine, ends with the phenylalanine, and has 16 residues. Here the CDR3 DNA is all that survives: 48 bases in frame from base 1. CDR1 and CDR2 were assigned from the germline V gene as SGHRS and YFSETQ. Unmatched junction bases come to 9, with V trimmed by 0 bases and J by 8 bases. TCRbeta CDR3 regions were amplified from genomic DNA by means of the immunoSEQ Assay, a bias-controlled multiplex PCR. The paper's processing steps were these. The number of nucleated cells in each sample was estimated from the amplification of reference gene primers within the assay. To quantify the absolute abundance of each unique TCRbeta CDR3 rearrangement, sequence reads were collapsed and filtered. For each sample, productive Simpson clonality was calculated as the square root of Simpson's diversity index over productive rearrangements. Not all clones reach the TCRdb copy of this immuneACCESS table, which keeps in-frame sequences only. Checked studies attribute under half of the gap to unresolved V genes and leave the rest unexplained. V, J and clone size are those of that table, while D and trimming were read from the DNA. The sample records more than 150,000 clones, 86% of which are singletons. The biggest ten clones account for around 4% of the sample.

About this clone itself: Its antigen target is currently unknown. One base away there is no much larger clone; base qualities are not given.

The chain uses TRBV5-1 and TRBJ2-4, with 9 bases in between that match TRBD1. The TCR originated in a woman aged 70 to 79 with acute or convalescent COVID-19. Source material: peripheral blood. The bases are TGCGCCAGCAGCTTGGCCCTTGTGGACAGGGGTGACATTCAGTACTTC. Its protein is CASSLALVDRGDIQYF.